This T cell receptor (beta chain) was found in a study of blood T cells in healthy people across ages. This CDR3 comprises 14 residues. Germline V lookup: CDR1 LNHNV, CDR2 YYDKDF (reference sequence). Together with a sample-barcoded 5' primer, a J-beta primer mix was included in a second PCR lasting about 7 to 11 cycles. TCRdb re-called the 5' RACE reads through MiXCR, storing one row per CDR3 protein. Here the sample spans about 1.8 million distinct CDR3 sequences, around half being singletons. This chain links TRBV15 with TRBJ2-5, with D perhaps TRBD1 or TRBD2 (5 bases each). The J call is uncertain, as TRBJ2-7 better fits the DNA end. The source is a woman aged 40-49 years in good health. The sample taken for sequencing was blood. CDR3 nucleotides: TGTGCCACCAGCCGTCGGGACGGGTACTACGAGCAGTACTTC. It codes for CATSRRDGYYEQYF.